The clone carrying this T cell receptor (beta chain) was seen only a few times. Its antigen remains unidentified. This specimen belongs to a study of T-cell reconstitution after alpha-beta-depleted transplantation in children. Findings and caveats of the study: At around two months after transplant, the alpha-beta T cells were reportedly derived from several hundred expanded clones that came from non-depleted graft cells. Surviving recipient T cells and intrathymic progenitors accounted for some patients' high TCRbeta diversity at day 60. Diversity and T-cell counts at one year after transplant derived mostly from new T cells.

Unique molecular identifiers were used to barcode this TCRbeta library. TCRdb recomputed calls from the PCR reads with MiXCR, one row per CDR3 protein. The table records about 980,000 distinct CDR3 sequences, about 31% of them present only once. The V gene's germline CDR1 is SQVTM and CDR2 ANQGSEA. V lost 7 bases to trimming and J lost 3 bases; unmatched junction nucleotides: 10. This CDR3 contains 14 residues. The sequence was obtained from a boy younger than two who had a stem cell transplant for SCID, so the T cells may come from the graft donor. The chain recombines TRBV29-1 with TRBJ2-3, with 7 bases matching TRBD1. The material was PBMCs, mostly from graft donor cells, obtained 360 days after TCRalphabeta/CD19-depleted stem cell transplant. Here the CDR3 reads CSARGQAWTDTQYF. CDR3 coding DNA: TGCAGCGCCCGCGGACAGGCATGGACAGATACGCAGTATTTT.